This T cell receptor (beta chain) was retrieved from a study of shared clonotypes between healthy human individuals. Germline V gives CDR1 SGHNT, CDR2 YYREEE (reference sequence). Trimming took off 4 bases at V and 4 bases at J, with 12 bases between the two ends. This CDR3 spans 14 amino acids. The data were produced by immunoSEQ multiplex PCR, yet TCRdb's version contains in-frame clones alone and is incomplete. In the table there are about 1,900,000 clones, about 95% of which are singletons. Naive CD8 cells lacked CD45RO and underwent positive selection for CCR7, leaving out terminally differentiated effector memory CD45RA+ cells.

The clonotype originates from a man between 18 and 35 years old in good health. The sequenced sample was naive CD8+ T cells sorted from blood. The chain employs TRBV5-4 and TRBJ1-5; D might be TRBD1 (5 bases). Written as DNA, the CDR3 is TGTGCCAGCAGCGAGGGGACTGGGAATCAGCCCCAGCATTTT. Translated, it gives CASSEGTGNQPQHF.